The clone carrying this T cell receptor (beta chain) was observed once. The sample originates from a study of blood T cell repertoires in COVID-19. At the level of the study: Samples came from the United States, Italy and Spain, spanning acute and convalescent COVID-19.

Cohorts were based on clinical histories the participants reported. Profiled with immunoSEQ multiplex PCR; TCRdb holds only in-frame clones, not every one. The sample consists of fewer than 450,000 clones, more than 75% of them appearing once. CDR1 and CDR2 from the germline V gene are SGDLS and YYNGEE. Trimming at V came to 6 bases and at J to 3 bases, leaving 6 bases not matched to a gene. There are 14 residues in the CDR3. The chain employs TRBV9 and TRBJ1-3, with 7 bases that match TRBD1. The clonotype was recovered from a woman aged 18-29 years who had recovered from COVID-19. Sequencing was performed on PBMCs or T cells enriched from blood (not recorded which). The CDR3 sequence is CASKTGTDGNTIYF. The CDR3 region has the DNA TGTGCCAGCAAAACCGGGACAGATGGAAACACCATATATTTT.